The 3 T cell receptor beta chains reported below all come from one sample, sequenced in a study of CD8+ T cells in alopecia areata. Sample treatment: oral pan-JAK inhibitor, 5-10 mg twice daily. cDNA reverse transcribed from extracted RNA served as the sequencing template. Some clones are missing from TCRdb's copy, which holds only in-frame ones; the method was immunoSEQ multiplex PCR. Of 200,000 to 250,000 clones listed, about three fifths are singletons. This specimen was CD4+ T cells sorted from blood, taken at week 4, from a patient treated with tofacitinib. All receptors come from a human donor with alopecia areata.

The rearrangement joins TRBV7-2 to TRBJ2-7; D not certain. This CDR3 is 14 amino acids long. With 2 bases removed from V and 0 bases from J, the gap between germline ends came to 8 bases. The germline CDR1 and CDR2 sequences are SGHTA and FQGNSA. The chain's CDR3 is CASSLRRSSYEQYF. The CDR3 DNA reads TGTGCCAGCAGCTTAAGAAGGAGCTCCTACGAGCAGTACTTC.

This clone has just one count. The chain recombines TRBV12-5 with TRBJ2-1; D is unresolved. The V end was cut by 1 base, the J end by 7 bases, with 8 bases between. This CDR3 comprises 13 residues. The V gene's germline CDR1 is LGHNT and CDR2 FRNRAP. The CDR3 is CASGLALENEQFF. Here the CDR3 DNA reads TGTGCTAGTGGTTTGGCCCTGGAAAATGAGCAGTTCTTC.

This clone was counted only a few times. The rearrangement joins TRBV6-5 to TRBJ1-5, with D unresolved. CDR1 is MNHEY and CDR2 is SVGAGI in the germline V gene. Trimming took 8 bases from V and 2 from J, leaving 13 bases between them. The CDR3 runs 14 residues. CDR3 sequence reads: CASCPTAGNQPQHF. CDR3 sequence (DNA): TGTGCCAGCTGTCCGACGGCTGGCAATCAGCCCCAGCATTTT.